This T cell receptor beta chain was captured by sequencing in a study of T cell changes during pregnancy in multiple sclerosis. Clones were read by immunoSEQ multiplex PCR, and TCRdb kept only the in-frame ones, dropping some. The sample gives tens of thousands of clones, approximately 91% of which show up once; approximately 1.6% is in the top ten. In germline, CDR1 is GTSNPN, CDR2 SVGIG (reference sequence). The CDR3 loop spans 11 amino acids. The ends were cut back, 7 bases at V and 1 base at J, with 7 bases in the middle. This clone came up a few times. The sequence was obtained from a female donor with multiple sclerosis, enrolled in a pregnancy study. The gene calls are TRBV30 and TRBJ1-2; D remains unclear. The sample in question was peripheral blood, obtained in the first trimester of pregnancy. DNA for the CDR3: TGTGCCTACAAAATTAACTATGGCTACACCTTC. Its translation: CAYKINYGYTF. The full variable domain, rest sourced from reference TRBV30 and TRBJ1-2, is SQTIHQWPATLVQPVGSPLSLECTVEGTSNPNLYWYRQAAGRGLQLLFYSVGIGQISSEVPQNLSASRPQDRQFILSSKKLLLSDSGFYLCAYKINYGYTFGSGTRLTVV.